The clone carrying this TCR beta chain was picked up many times. What it recognizes is unknown. Documented time point: newly diagnosed GD, antithyroid drugs for less than 3 months. The authors made the TCR library using RNA they extracted from PBMCs. This entry belongs to a study of regulatory T cells in long-lasting Graves disease. Investigators prepared the TCR beta libraries by applying iRepertoire HTBI primers and Arm-PCR of CDR3 regions. MiXCR, applied by TCRdb to the multiplex PCR reads, yields one record per CDR3 protein. The table records 370,000 or so distinct CDR3 sequences, around 15% of them present only once. Study observations and caveats: Preferential use of TRBV28, TRBJ1-2 and TRBJ2-5 was seen in persistent disease.

Germline CDR1 SNHLY, CDR2 FYNNEI. With 7 bases clipped from V and 1 base from J, the junction kept 7 bases outside the gene matches. This CDR3 comprises 14 residues. The sample was also reused in another study, on T cells in Graves' hyperthyroidism and ophthalmopathy.

Sequenced here: peripheral blood mononuclear cells (PBMCs), sampled at new diagnosis, from a patient treated with antithyroid drugs. This clonotype originated in a woman between 18 and 29 years old with Graves disease. The rearrangement joins TRBV2 to TRBJ2-7; 7 bases match TRBD1. Here the CDR3 reads CASIDRAGSYEQYF. The CDR3 nucleotides are TGTGCCAGCATTGACAGGGCGGGTTCCTACGAGCAGTACTTC.